These 15 T cell receptor beta chains came from one sample sequenced in a study of CD8 T cells in ankylosing spondylitis. Using its own MiXCR run on the 5' RACE reads, TCRdb lists one record per CDR3 protein. Of 17,000 or so distinct CDR3 sequences listed, 7% to 10% are singletons. The sequencing sample was made of blood. The receptors here all came from a male donor with ankylosing spondylitis or in good health (not recorded which).

In its sample, this clonotype was seen a few times. The gene calls are TRBV7-2 and TRBJ2-1; no clear D. Germline CDR1 reads SGHTA; CDR2 reads FQGNSA. The CDR3 sequence is 14 residues long. V lost 1 base to trimming and J lost 8 bases, with 12 bases between them. This CDR3 reads CASSLERLVDEQFF. The CDR3 nucleotides are TGTGCCAGCAGCTTAGAGAGGCTGGTCGATGAGCAGTTCTTC.

In its sample, this clonotype was seen many times. The rearrangement uses TRBV2 and TRBJ2-7; no reliable D call. V lost 7 bases and J 2 bases, leaving 9 bases between the germline ends. Germline V gene data show CDR1 as SNHLY and CDR2 as FYNNEI. The CDR3 runs to 12 residues. CDR3 sequence reads: CASKMETYEQYF. The CDR3 DNA follows: TGTGCCAGCAAGATGGAAACCTACGAGCAGTACTTC.

This clonotype was counted many times. The V and J genes are TRBV28 and TRBJ1-5, with D maybe TRBD1 (6 bases). This CDR3 contains 17 residues. Germline values: CDR1 MDHEN, CDR2 SYDVKM. V was pared by 6 bases and J by 0 bases, with 18 bases between. The DNA of the CDR3 is TGTGCCAGCAGACCGAAGGGGGTTTTTTATAGCAATCAGCCCCAGCATTTT. Translation: CASRPKGVFYSNQPQHF. Based on the CDR3 plus reference TRBV28 and TRBJ1-5, the full variable domain is DVKVTQSSRYLVKRTGEKVFLECVQDMDHENMFWYRQDPGLGLRLIYFSYDVKMKEKGDIPEGYSVSREKKERFSLILESASTNQTSMYLCASRPKGVFYSNQPQHFGDGTRLSIL.

This clonotype has at least ten counts. Mismatch with germline at one junction end may stem from a read error. J is TRBJ2-1 and V is TRBV28; TRBD2 might be the D (6 bases). The germline CDR1 and CDR2 sequences are MDHEN and SYDVKM. The length of the CDR3 is 16 residues. CDR3 sequence reads: CASSFRSGEAPHGVLF. CDR3 coding DNA: TGTGCCAGCAGTTTTCGTTCGGGGGAGGCCCCTCACGGGGTGCTCTTC.

This clonotype appeared many times. The V gene is TRBV24-1, the J gene TRBJ2-2, with 12 positions matching TRBD1. Germline lookup yields CDR1 KGHDR and CDR2 SFDVKD. This CDR3 is built from 17 residues. The V and J ends lost 1 base and 6 bases, in that order; junction bases with no gene match: 5. CDR3 region: CATSDFGTGGFAGELFF. DNA of the CDR3: TGTGCCACCAGTGATTTTGGGACAGGGGGCTTCGCCGGGGAGCTGTTTTTT.

This clonotype appeared a few times. The genes are TRBV20-1 and TRBJ2-1; 8 bases are a match to TRBD1. This CDR3 contains 14 residues. The ends lost 7 bases at V and 10 bases at J; junction bases unmatched: 15. Germline CDR1 reads DFQATT; CDR2 reads SNEGSKA (reference sequence). The CDR3 is CSDHLPGTGAEQFF. The CDR3, as DNA: TGCAGTGACCACTTACCCGGGACAGGAGCCGAGCAGTTCTTC.

V usage is TRBV28 and J usage is TRBJ2-5; D gene ambiguous. In germline, CDR1 is MDHEN, CDR2 SYDVKM. The CDR3 has 14 residues. With 6 bases removed from V and 3 bases from J, the gap between germline ends came to 14 bases. The CDR3 nucleotides are TGTGCCAGCAGCCTTGATCACCTCAAAGAGACCCAGTACTTC. It is translated as CASSLDHLKETQYF. The variable domain in full, completed from reference TRBV28 and TRBJ2-5, reads DVKVTQSSRYLVKRTGEKVFLECVQDMDHENMFWYRQDPGLGLRLIYFSYDVKMKEKGDIPEGYSVSREKKERFSLILESASTNQTSMYLCASSLDHLKETQYFGPGTRLLVL.

This clonotype was counted many times. The V call is TRBV12-3 or TRBV12-4, the J call TRBJ2-1, with TRBD2 as a possible D gene (6 bases). The CDR3 covers 15 residues. V lost 3 bases and J lost 1, with 10 bases in between. In DNA, the CDR3 is TGTGCCAGCAGTTTGTCCGGGGGTTCCTACAATGAGCAGTTCTTC. Translation: CASSLSGGSYNEQFF.

The chain employs TRBV20-1 and TRBJ2-7; maybe TRBD1 (6 bases). The germline CDR1 and CDR2 sequences are DFQATT and SNEGSKA (reference sequence). V was pared by 5 bases and J by 3 bases, with 8 bases between. The length of the CDR3 is 11 residues. CDR3 bases: TGCAGTGCTGAGGGGGACTACGAGCAGTACTTC. Translating gives CSAEGDYEQYF.

This clonotype was detected a few times. The chain carries TRBV12-3 or TRBV12-4 and TRBJ2-3; D is possibly TRBD1 or TRBD2 (5 bases each). The germline V and J ends were trimmed by 7 bases and 6 bases, with 11 bases remaining between them. The CDR3 consists of 12 residues. This chain's CDR3 is CASTGTGDTQYF. CDR3 coding DNA: TGTGCCAGCACCGGGACCGGGGATACGCAGTATTTT.

The chain uses TRBV29-1 and TRBJ1-4; D may be TRBD1 (5 bases). Trimming removed 7 bases at V and 4 bases at J, with 10 bases between. The germline V gene has CDR1 SQVTM and CDR2 ANQGSEA. The CDR3 extends over 12 amino acids. CDR3 sequence reads: CSGRDGNEKLFF. The CDR3 DNA reads TGCAGCGGCCGGGACGGTAATGAAAAACTGTTTTTT.

This clonotype was picked up many times. The rearrangement uses TRBV6-6 and TRBJ2-1; 7 bases map to TRBD1. Germline values: CDR1 MNHNY, CDR2 SVGAGI (reference sequence). Trimming at V came to 2 bases and at J to 6 bases, leaving 1 base not matched to a gene. This CDR3 has 13 residues. CDR3 amino acids: CASSYRQGNEQFF. DNA of the CDR3: TGTGCCAGCAGTTACCGACAGGGCAATGAGCAGTTCTTC.

This clonotype was seen at least ten times. The rearrangement joins TRBV29-1 to TRBJ2-7; a weak D match, TRBD2 (5 bases). The CDR3 sequence is 13 residues long. CDR1 and CDR2 from the germline V gene are SQVTM and ANQGSEA. CDR3 DNA: TGCAGTGCCGGCGGGTCCTCCTCCTACGAGCAGTACTTC. Amino acid sequence: CSAGGSSSYEQYF.

This clonotype was picked up many times. This chain uses TRBV28 with TRBJ2-7, with D possibly being TRBD1 or TRBD2 (5 bases each). The CDR3 is made up of 12 amino acids. Trimming left V 7 bases short and J 7 bases short, with 14 bases between. CDR1 is MDHEN, CDR2 SYDVKM, per germline. The chain's CDR3 is CASTQGVKEQYF. As DNA, the CDR3 is TGTGCCAGCACGCAGGGAGTGAAAGAGCAGTACTTC. The whole variable domain, filled in from reference TRBV28 and TRBJ2-7, reads DVKVTQSSRYLVKRTGEKVFLECVQDMDHENMFWYRQDPGLGLRLIYFSYDVKMKEKGDIPEGYSVSREKKERFSLILESASTNQTSMYLCASTQGVKEQYFGPGTRLTVT.

The chain links TRBV6-5 to TRBJ1-1; no clear D. Trimming left V 5 bases short and J 1 base short, with 11 bases between. In germline, CDR1 is MNHEY, CDR2 SVGAGI. CDR3 length: 14 amino acids. The CDR3 DNA sequence: TGTGCCAGCAGTGACCCGGCGGGGAACACTGAAGCTTTCTTT. Amino acid sequence: CASSDPAGNTEAFF.